This T cell receptor beta chain came from a study of technical replicates of blood from several donors. The CDR3 is 15 amino acids. Trimming shortened V by 5 bases and J by 3 bases, and 13 bases separated the two germline ends. The germline V gene has CDR1 SEHNR and CDR2 FQNEAQ (reference sequence). TCRdb's copy holds only in-frame clones and misses some; the assay was immunoSEQ multiplex PCR. The table lists 70,000 to 95,000 clones, 95% of them singletons. Sequencing used T cells isolated from PBMCs. The clonotype comes from a human donor in good health. V and J are TRBV7-9 and TRBJ2-2; D is unresolved. CDR3 residues: CASSPQKLYTGELFF. CDR3 coding DNA: TGTGCCAGCAGCCCTCAAAAGCTATACACCGGGGAGCTGTTTTTT.